In this sample, the clone carrying this TCR beta chain turned up once. Authors' processing steps: Reference gene primer amplification yielded estimated nucleated cell counts. The protocol was immunoSEQ multiplex PCR, while the TCRdb copy is restricted to in-frame clones and leaves out a portion. The V and J calls and clone size were taken over from that table, and D and trimming were inferred from the DNA. The sample comprises some 300,000 clones, roughly 90% of which are singletons, and less than 3% rests with the top ten. This specimen belongs to a study of blood T cell repertoires in COVID-19. The trim removed 0 bases at V and 15 bases at J, leaving 15 bases unmatched. This CDR3 comprises 18 residues. Looked up from germline, CDR1 is LGHDT and CDR2 is YNNKEL (reference sequence). Participants, roughly 18 to 89 years old, spanned approximately 26 US areas. Within 2 weeks before study entry, exposed participants met a COVID-19 case.

The sample comprised PBMCs or T cells enriched from blood (not recorded which). The receptor comes from a woman between 50 and 59 years old who had been exposed to COVID-19. The chain recombines TRBV3-1 (or the pseudogene TRBV3-2) with TRBJ2-1, with 15 bases matching TRBD2. CDR3 protein: CASSQEVWTSGGARAMFF. The CDR3 coding sequence is TGTGCCAGCAGCCAAGAGGTATGGACTAGCGGGGGGGCCAGGGCGATGTTCTTC.